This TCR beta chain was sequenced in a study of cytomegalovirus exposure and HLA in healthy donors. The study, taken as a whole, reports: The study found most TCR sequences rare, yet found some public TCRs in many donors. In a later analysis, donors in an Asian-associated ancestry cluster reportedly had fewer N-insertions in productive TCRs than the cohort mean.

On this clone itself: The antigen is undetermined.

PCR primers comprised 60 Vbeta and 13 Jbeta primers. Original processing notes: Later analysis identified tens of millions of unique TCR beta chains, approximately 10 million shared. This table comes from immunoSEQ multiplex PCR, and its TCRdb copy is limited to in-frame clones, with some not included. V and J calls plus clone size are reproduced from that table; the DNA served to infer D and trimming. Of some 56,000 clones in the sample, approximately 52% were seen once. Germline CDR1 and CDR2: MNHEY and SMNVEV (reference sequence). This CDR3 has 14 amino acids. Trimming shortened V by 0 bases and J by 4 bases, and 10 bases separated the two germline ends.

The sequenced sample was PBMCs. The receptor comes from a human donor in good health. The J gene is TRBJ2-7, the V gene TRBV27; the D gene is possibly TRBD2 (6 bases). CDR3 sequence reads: CASSLSRGRYEQYF. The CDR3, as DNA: TGTGCCAGCAGTTTATCTCGAGGGAGGTACGAGCAGTACTTC.